These T cell receptor beta chains were read from a single sample in a study of blood T cell repertoires in COVID-19. Method: immunoSEQ multiplex PCR; TCRdb's copy keeps in-frame clones and lacks some. The sample lists about 150,000 clones; 85% to 90% were seen once. Sequenced sample: peripheral blood. The receptors stem from a woman aged 55 to 70 with active COVID-19. Each CDR3 is given with its conserved first and last residue. Clone size, where shown, is once, few, many, or a class for clones that have expanded.

V gene	clone size	J gene	CDR3 length	CDR3 protein
TRBV12-2	-	TRBJ2-4	19	CASRSTDRGIIVTKNIQYF
TRBV6-6	-	TRBJ2-2	16	CASSYPPVPNTGELFF
TRBV10-1	-	TRBJ2-5	15	CASSPGQGGGETQYF
TRBV10-3	-	TRBJ2-3	14	CAISESTSGDGQYF
TRBV15	-	TRBJ2-7	14	CATSRDRGPYEQYF
TRBV15	-	TRBJ1-1	14	CATSRDLVSGEAFF
TRBV28	-	TRBJ2-7	13	CATKTGVSYEQYF
TRBV18	-	TRBJ2-1	17	CASSRNPRTGNYNEQFF
TRBV6-6	-	TRBJ2-2	14	CASSYSSVTGELFF
TRBV4-2	-	TRBJ2-7	14	CASSQGGQGLEQYF
TRBV3-1/TRBV3-2	once	TRBJ1-3	14	CASSPDSSGNTIYF
TRBV7-2	once	TRBJ1-6	14	CASSRQGSGSPLHF
TRBV18	-	TRBJ2-7	13	CASSLSQVYEQYF
TRBV7-2	-	TRBJ1-5	14	CASSSGSSNQPQHF
TRBV29-1	-	TRBJ2-1	14	CSVKSGSSYNEQFF
TRBV2	-	TRBJ1-2	14	CASSERQARDGYTF
TRBV7-2	-	TRBJ1-4	17	CASSLAGGQATNEKLFF
TRBV19	-	TRBJ1-1	17	CASSIRGNARSGTEAFF
TRBV29-1	-	TRBJ1-2	14	CSVQGQETNYGYTF
TRBV5-1	once	TRBJ1-1	15	CASSYFQGTNTEAFF
TRBV5-1	-	TRBJ1-1	14	CASSLTGKNTEAFF
TRBV7-2	-	TRBJ1-2	17	CASSLVSSRAPNYGYTF
TRBV27	-	TRBJ2-3	19	CASSLFRGLAGGSKDTQYF
TRBV4-1	-	TRBJ2-7	15	CASSHTSSLSYEQYF
TRBV18	-	TRBJ1-2	13	CASSPPGGRSYTF
TRBV7-8	-	TRBJ2-7	15	CASSRAPSGLYEQYF
TRBV18	-	TRBJ2-3	15	CASSPALVATDTQYF
TRBV7-3	-	TRBJ2-5	13	CASSPQLRGTQYF
TRBV5-1	-	TRBJ2-5	13	CASSTTITETQYF
TRBV27	once	TRBJ2-7	15	CASSLSGQGAHEQYF
TRBV28	-	TRBJ2-1	12	CASRDSSHEQFF
TRBV10-3	once	TRBJ2-3	17	CAISDRLAGGSGDTQYF
TRBV7-9	-	TRBJ2-1	17	CASSPNSGQGAYNEQFF
TRBV6-5	-	TRBJ2-1	14	CASTSGIENNEQFF
TRBV7-2	-	TRBJ2-5	16	CASSLAGTGYQETQYF
TRBV7-2	-	TRBJ2-7	13	CASSLKTGYEQYF
TRBV4-3	few	TRBJ1-2	17	CASSQESRPEANYGYTF
TRBV9	-	TRBJ1-6	18	CASSPGDGIRRLNSPLHF
TRBV15	-	TRBJ2-5	16	CATSREGRVGSKTQYF
TRBV6-1	once	TRBJ2-5	16	CASSEQDRGFMKTQYF
TRBV5-1	-	TRBJ2-2	16	CASSLLAGAGTGELFF
TRBV7-2	-	TRBJ2-3	15	CASSPRVVFTDTQYF
TRBV19	few	TRBJ1-5	16	CASSAGTGGAYQPQHF
TRBV19	-	TRBJ1-5	12	CASTRARQPQHF
TRBV18	-	TRBJ2-7	15	CASSMRGQLAYEQYF
TRBV9	-	TRBJ2-3	15	CASSADRGHTDTQYF
TRBV7-2	-	TRBJ2-2	13	CASSLVREGELFF
TRBV5-1	-	TRBJ2-1	17	CASSRRSREAWDNEQFF
TRBV7-2	-	TRBJ2-3	15	CASSSIASQADTQYF
TRBV18	-	TRBJ2-3	15	CASSATDSRPPPQYF
TRBV30	-	TRBJ2-7	14	CAWSLSSGSYEQYF
TRBV7-8	-	TRBJ2-7	17	CASRLTISGPSSYEQYF
TRBV4-2	-	TRBJ1-3	16	CASSHPGTGTGNTIYF
TRBV27	-	TRBJ2-7	15	CASSFPQGCPYEQYF
TRBV7-8	-	TRBJ2-5	14	CASSWTGVGETQYF